A selection of T cell receptor beta chains follows, all from one sample in a study of tumor-infiltrating lymphocytes in primary liver carcinoma. TCRdb re-called the multiplex PCR reads with MiXCR, one entry per CDR3 protein. This sample has around 70,000 distinct CDR3 sequences, with more than 60% found just once. Specimen: liver tumor tissue from sampling region 4. These receptors were taken from a man aged 40-50 years with primary liver carcinoma and hepatitis B virus infection. Both conserved end residues are part of each CDR3. A D gene is named only where the DNA matches it firmly. Clone size, where shown, is once, few, many, or a class for clones that have expanded.

cdr3_length d_call clone_size j_call v_call cdr3_nt cdr3_aa
22 . . TRBJ2-1 TRBV11-2 TGTGCCAGCGGCCTCTCCTACCGGGGTTCCGTGAAACAGGTTCGCTCCTACAATGAGCAGTTCTTT CASGLSYRGSVKQVRSYNEQFF
16 . . TRBJ2-1 TRBV4-1 TGCGCCAACAGCCAAGAAGCAGGGAGCTCCTACAATGAGCAGTTCTTC CANSQEAGSSYNEQFF
14 . many TRBJ1-1 TRBV29-1 TGCAGCGTTGAAGGCCCTCAACTGGGGACTGAAGCTTTCTTT CSVEGPQLGTEAFF
16 TRBD2 many TRBJ2-1 TRBV7-8 TGTGCCAGCAGCCCCTGGGGTAGCGGGCGCTACAATGAGCAGTTCTTC CASSPWGSGRYNEQFF
19 . . TRBJ2-3 TRBV5-5 TGTGCCAGCAGCTGGCTCCCCGCTGAATCGGGACTCCCTTTGGGTGCGCAGTATTTT CASSWLPAESGLPLGAQYF
14 TRBD2 . TRBJ2-3 TRBV6-1 TGTGGCTGCGTACTAGCGGGAGGGGCAGATACGCAGTATTTT CGCVLAGGADTQYF
17 . . TRBJ2-1 TRBV4-2 TGTGCCAGCAGCCCTCGTCTTGACAGCACAGGCTATAATGAGCAGTTCTTC CASSPRLDSTGYNEQFF
15 TRBD1 . TRBJ2-5 TRBV10-2 TGCGACATCAGTGAGACAGACAGGGGAGGAGAGACCCAGTGCTTC CDISETDRGGETQCF
12 . . TRBJ2-7 TRBV29-1 TGCAGCGTTGCAGGGCTGTGGTATGAGCAGTACTTC CSVAGLWYEQYF
13 . . TRBJ2-7 TRBV12-3/TRBV12-4 TGTGCAGGCGCCCGACGGGAATACTACGAGCAGTACTTC CAGARREYYEQYF
13 . . TRBJ1-3 TRBV11-2 TGTGTCCCAGCCCAGGGATCTGGAAACACCATATATTTT CVPAQGSGNTIYF
15 . many TRBJ1-4 TRBV10-3 TGTGCCATCAGTGAGTCTTATGCAACTAATGAAAAACTGTTTTTT CAISESYATNEKLFF
14 TRBD1 . TRBJ2-7 TRBV30 TGTGCCTGGAGTGTGCAGGGGGCGAACTACGAGCAGTACTTC CAWSVQGANYEQYF
15 TRBD1 many TRBJ1-2 TRBV29-1 TGCAGCGTTGCTGCCGGGACAGACCTTAACTATGGCTACACCTTC CSVAAGTDLNYGYTF
14 TRBD1 many TRBJ1-5 TRBV6-1 TGTGCCAGCACCAGGACAGGAGGCAATCAGCCCCAGCATTTT CASTRTGGNQPQHF
13 . once TRBJ2-5 TRBV20-1 TGCAGTGAGGGGGGCCCGTTGGGAGAGACCCAGTACTTC CSEGGPLGETQYF
16 TRBD2 many TRBJ2-7 TRBV4-2 TGTGCCAGCAGCCAAGATGAATCGCGGGAGGGCTACGAGCAGTACTTC CASSQDESREGYEQYF
13 . few TRBJ2-5 TRBV7-9 TGTCCCAGCAGCTTGAATGTACAAGAGACCCAGTACTTC CPSSLNVQETQYF
16 . . TRBJ1-1 TRBV6-5 TGTGCCAGCAGTTACGCGAGACCCCTGGATGAGACTGAAGCTTTCTTT CASSYARPLDETEAFF
15 TRBD2 many TRBJ2-1 TRBV7-9 TGTGCCAGCAGCTTGGCCAGCGGGAGTCATGCTGAGCAGTTCTTC CASSLASGSHAEQFF
14 . . TRBJ2-1 TRBV11-2 TGTGCCAGCAGCTCGGTGCTAGGTAGCAATGAGCAGTTCTTC CASSSVLGSNEQFF
13 . once TRBJ2-1 TRBV2 TGTACCAGCAGTTGGGACCAGAAGAATGAGCAGTTCTTC CTSSWDQKNEQFF
19 . . TRBJ2-3 TRBV10-3 TGTGCCGACAGTGAGTCGCTGGGTACGGCTAGCAGGAGCACAGATACGCAGTATTTT CADSESLGTASRSTDTQYF
15 TRBD2 . TRBJ2-3 TRBV7-3 TGTGCCAGCAGACCCACTAGCGGTACCACAGATACGCAGTATTTT CASRPTSGTTDTQYF
12 TRBD1 many TRBJ1-1 TRBV12-5 TGTGCTAGTGGTTACGGACAGGGGCGGGCTTTCTTT CASGYGQGRAFF
16 TRBD2 once TRBJ2-1 TRBV11-3 TGTGCCAGCAGCTTATTAGGGACTAGTGGGGGAGGTGAGCAGTTCTTC CASSLLGTSGGGEQFF
16 TRBD2 . TRBJ2-1 TRBV11-1 TGTGCCAGCCTGGGACTAGCGGGAGAAGTTGACAATGAGCAGTTCTTC CASLGLAGEVDNEQFF
13 . . TRBJ2-1 TRBV6-1 TGTGCCAGCAGACTGGTGGGAGGAAATGAACAGTTCTTC CASRLVGGNEQFF
15 . many TRBJ2-7 TRBV10-2 TGCGCCAGCAGTGAGTCTTCCTCGCTGACTAGCGAGCAGTACTTC CASSESSSLTSEQYF
14 TRBD1 many TRBJ2-2 TRBV12-3/TRBV12-4 TGTGCCAGCACCTATACGACAGGGCCCAGGGAGCTGTTTTTT CASTYTTGPRELFF
13 . once TRBJ2-4 TRBV6-1 TGTGTCAGCCTCGGCCCCCCGCAAAACATTCAGTACTTC CVSLGPPQNIQYF